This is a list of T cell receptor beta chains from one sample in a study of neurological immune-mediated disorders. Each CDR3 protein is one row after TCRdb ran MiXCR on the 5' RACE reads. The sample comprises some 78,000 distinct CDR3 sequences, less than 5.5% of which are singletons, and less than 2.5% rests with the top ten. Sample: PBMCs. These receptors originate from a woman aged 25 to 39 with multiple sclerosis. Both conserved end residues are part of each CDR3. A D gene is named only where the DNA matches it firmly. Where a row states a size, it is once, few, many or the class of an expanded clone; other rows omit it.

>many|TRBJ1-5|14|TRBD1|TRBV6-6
TGTGCCAGCACCCGACAGGGGCGGGATCAGCCCCAGCATTTT
CASTRQGRDQPQHF
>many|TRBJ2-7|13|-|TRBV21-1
TGTGCCAGCAGCAAAGCTAATTCCTACGAGCAGTACTTC
CASSKANSYEQYF
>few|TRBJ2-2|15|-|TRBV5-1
TGCGCCAGCTGCCGCGGAGCCCCGAACACCGGGGAGCTGTTTTTT
CASCRGAPNTGELFF
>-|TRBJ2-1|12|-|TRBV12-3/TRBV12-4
TGTGCCAGCAGTTTATCTAGGAATGAGCAGTTCTTC
CASSLSRNEQFF
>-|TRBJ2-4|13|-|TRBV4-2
TGTGCCAGCAGCCCGGAGCGGACAAACATTCAGTACTTC
CASSPERTNIQYF
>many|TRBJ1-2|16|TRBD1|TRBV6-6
TGTGCCAGCAGTTCCTCCCCGACAGGGGCAGGCTATGGCTACACCTTC
CASSSSPTGAGYGYTF
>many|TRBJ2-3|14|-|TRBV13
TGTGCCAGCAGCTTATCCTCGGGGATGGATACGCAGTATTTT
CASSLSSGMDTQYF
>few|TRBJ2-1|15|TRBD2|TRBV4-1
TGCGCCAGCAGCCAAGCGCGGGAGGGCCGGTATGAGCAGTTCTTC
CASSQAREGRYEQFF
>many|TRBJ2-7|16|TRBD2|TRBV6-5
TGTGCCAGCAGCCCGACGGGGACTAGCGGGAGATACGAGCAGTACTTC
CASSPTGTSGRYEQYF
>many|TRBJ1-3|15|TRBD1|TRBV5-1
TGCGCCAGCAGCTTGGGTGACAGGGCTGGAAACACCATATATTTT
CASSLGDRAGNTIYF
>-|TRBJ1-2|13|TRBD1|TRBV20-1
TGCAGTGCTAGTTCACAGGGGCTGAAAGGCTACACCTTC
CSASSQGLKGYTF
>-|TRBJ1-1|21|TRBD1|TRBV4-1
TGCGCCAGCAGCCACACCTTACTATTACCGGGACAGGGCGGTGGTTGGACTGAAGCTTTCTTT
CASSHTLLLPGQGGGWTEAFF
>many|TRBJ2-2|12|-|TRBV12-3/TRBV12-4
TGTGCCAGCCGCCTCTATAGTGGGGAGCTGTTTTTT
CASRLYSGELFF
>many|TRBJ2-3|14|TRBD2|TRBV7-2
TGTGCCAGCTCCCCGGGGGGGGCCGTCCGTACGCAGTATTTT
CASSPGGAVRTQYF
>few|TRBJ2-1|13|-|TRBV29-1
TGCAGCGTGCTATCTGGAGTGTACAATGAGCAGTTCTTC
CSVLSGVYNEQFF
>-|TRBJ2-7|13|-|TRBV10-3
TGTGCCATCAGTCCAGGGTTCCCGTACGAGCAGTACTTC
CAISPGFPYEQYF
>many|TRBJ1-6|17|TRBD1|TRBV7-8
TGTGCCAGCAGCCTAGGGGGCCCTGGGATATCACATTCACCCCTCCACTTT
CASSLGGPGISHSPLHF
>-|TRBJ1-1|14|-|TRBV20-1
TGCAGTGCTAGGTCCATGGGGAACAACGCTGAAGCTTTCTTT
CSARSMGNNAEAFF
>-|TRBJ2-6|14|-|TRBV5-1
TGCGCCAGCAGAGCCAGCTCTGGGGCCAACGTCCTGACTTTC
CASRASSGANVLTF
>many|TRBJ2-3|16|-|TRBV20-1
TGCAGTGCCCCTGCCCGGGGACGGACTCAGGGAGATACGCAGTATTTT
CSAPARGRTQGDTQYF
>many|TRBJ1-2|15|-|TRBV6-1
TGTGCCAGCAGTGATCGGGCAGGGGAGGTCTATGGCTACACCTTC
CASSDRAGEVYGYTF
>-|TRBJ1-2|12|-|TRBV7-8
TGTGCCAGCAGCCCGTCAGCGGGTGGCTACACCTTC
CASSPSAGGYTF
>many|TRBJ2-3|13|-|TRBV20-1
TGCAGTGCTAGAGCGGGGAGCACAGATACGCAGTATTTT
CSARAGSTDTQYF
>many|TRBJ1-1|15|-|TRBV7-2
TGTGCCAGCAGCTTGCCTCCGGGGACACACACTGAAGCTTTCTTT
CASSLPPGTHTEAFF
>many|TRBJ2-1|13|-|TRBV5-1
TGCGCCAGCAGCGGAACAGGTGGCCTGGAGCAGTTCTTC
CASSGTGGLEQFF
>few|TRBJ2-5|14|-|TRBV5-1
TGCGCCAGCAGCCCAGACAGTAACCAAGAGACCCAGTACTTC
CASSPDSNQETQYF
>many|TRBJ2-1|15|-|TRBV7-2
TGTGCCAGCAGCTTAGGTGCGACTAGGTACAATGAGCAGTTCTTC
CASSLGATRYNEQFF
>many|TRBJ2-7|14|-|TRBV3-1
TGTGCCAGCAGCCAACTTCCAGGGCCCTACGAGCAGTACTTC
CASSQLPGPYEQYF
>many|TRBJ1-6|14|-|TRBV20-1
TGCAGTGCTAGAGAGGGGACCCATAATTCACCCCTCCACTTT
CSAREGTHNSPLHF
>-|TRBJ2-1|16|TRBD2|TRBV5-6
TGTGCCAGCAGCTTCTCCTTATTAGCGGGGGGCAATGAGCAGTTCTTC
CASSFSLLAGGNEQFF
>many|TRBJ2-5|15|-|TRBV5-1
TGCGCCAGCAGCCTGGAGGCCAGACTGAAAGAGACCCAGTACTTC
CASSLEARLKETQYF
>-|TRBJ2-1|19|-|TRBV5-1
TGCGCCAGCAGCTTGCCTGTGACAGGGAGCGGGACCGCCCTACGGGTGCAGTTCTTC
CASSLPVTGSGTALRVQFF
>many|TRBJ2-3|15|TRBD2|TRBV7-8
TGTGCCAGCAGCTCTCTAGCGGGCTCCAGAAAGGGGCAGTATTTT
CASSSLAGSRKGQYF
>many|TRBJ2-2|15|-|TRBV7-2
TGTGCCAGCAGCCTTCACGGGGGGCAAGTCGGGGAGCTGTTTTTT
CASSLHGGQVGELFF
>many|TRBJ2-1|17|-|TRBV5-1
TGCGCCAGCAGCTTGGAAGGCTCGAGCGGGCTATACAATGAGCAGTTCTTC
CASSLEGSSGLYNEQFF
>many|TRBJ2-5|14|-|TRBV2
TGTGCCAGCACCCCCGGACAGTTCCAAGAGACCCAGTACTTC
CASTPGQFQETQYF
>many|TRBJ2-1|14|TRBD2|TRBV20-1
TGCAGTGCTCCTCCGGGGGGTCAACGGAATGAGCAGTTCTTC
CSAPPGGQRNEQFF
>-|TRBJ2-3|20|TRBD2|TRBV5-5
TGTGCCAGCAGCTCTGGACTAGCGGGGGGGCCGGCACTCGCACAAGATACGCAGTATTTT
CASSSGLAGGPALAQDTQYF
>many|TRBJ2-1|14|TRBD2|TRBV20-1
TGCAGTGCTATGGGGGGAGGGCCGGGCAATGAGCAGTTCTTC
CSAMGGGPGNEQFF
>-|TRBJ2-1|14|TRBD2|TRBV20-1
TGCAGCTTAGGGACTAGCGGGGGATACAATGAGCAGTTCTTC
CSLGTSGGYNEQFF
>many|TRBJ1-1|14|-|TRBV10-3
TGTGCCATCAGTGAGTTATCTCAGAACACTGAAGCTTTCTTT
CAISELSQNTEAFF
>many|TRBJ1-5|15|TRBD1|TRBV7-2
TGTGCCAGCAGCTTAACAGGGGGATACAATCAGCCCCAGCATTTT
CASSLTGGYNQPQHF
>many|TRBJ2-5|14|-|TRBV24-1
TGTGCCACCAGTGACGCCGGGACTCGGGGGACCCAGTACTTC
CATSDAGTRGTQYF
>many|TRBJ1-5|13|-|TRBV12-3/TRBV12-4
TGTGCCAGCAGCCCCGGGGGGTTGCAGCCCCAGCATTTT
CASSPGGLQPQHF
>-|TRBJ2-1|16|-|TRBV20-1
TGCAGTGCTAGTAATTCTTGGGAGATTCTCTACAATGAGCAGTTCTTC
CSASNSWEILYNEQFF
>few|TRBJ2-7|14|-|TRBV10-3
TGTGCCATCAGCCGGACAGAGAGCTCCTACGAGCAGTACTTC
CAISRTESSYEQYF